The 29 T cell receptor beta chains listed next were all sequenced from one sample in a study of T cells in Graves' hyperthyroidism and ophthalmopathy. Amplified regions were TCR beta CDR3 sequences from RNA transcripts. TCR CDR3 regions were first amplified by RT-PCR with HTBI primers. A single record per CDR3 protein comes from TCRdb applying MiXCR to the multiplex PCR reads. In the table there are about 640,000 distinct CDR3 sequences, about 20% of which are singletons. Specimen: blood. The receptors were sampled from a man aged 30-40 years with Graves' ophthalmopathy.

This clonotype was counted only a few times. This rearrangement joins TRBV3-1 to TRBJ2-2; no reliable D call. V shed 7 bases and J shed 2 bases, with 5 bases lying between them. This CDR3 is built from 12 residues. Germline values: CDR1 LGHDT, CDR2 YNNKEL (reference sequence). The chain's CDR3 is CASNSNTGELFF. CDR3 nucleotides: TGTGCCAGCAATTCAAACACCGGGGAGCTGTTTTTT.

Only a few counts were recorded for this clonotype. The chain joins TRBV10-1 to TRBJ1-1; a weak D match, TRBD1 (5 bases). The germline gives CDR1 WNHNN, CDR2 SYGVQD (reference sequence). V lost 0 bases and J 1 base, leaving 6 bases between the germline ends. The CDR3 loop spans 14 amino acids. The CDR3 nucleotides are TGCGCCAGCAGTGAGTCTGGGGGGAACACTGAAGCTTTCTTT. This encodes CASSESGGNTEAFF.

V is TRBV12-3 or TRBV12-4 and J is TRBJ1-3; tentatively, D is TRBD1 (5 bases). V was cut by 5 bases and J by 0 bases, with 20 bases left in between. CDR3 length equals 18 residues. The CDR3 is CASSRTSAQANSGNTIYF. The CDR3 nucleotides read TGTGCCAGCAGTAGGACATCAGCCCAGGCGAACTCTGGAAACACCATATATTTT.

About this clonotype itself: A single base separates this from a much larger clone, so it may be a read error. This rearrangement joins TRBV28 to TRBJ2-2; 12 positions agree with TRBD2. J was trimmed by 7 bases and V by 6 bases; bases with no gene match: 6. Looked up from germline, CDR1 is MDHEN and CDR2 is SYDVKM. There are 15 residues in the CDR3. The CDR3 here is CASRELAGGGGELFF. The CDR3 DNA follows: TGTGCCAGCAGGGAACTAGCGGGAGGTGGCGGGGAGCTGTTTTTT.

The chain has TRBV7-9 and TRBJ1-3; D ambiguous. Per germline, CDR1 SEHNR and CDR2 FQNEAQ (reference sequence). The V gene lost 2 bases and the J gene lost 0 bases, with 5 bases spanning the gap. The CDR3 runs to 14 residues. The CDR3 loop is CASSLYPSGNTIYF. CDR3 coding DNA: TGTGCCAGCAGCTTATATCCCTCTGGAAACACCATATATTTT.

The CDR3 protein is CSGGGGRGSREQYF. CDR3 sequence (DNA): TGCAGTGGGGGGGGCGGCAGGGGGTCTCGGGAGCAGTACTTC. The chain has TRBV20-1 and TRBJ2-7; possibly TRBD1 or TRBD2 for D (7 bases each). V shed 7 bases and J shed 7 bases, with 23 bases lying between them. This CDR3 is 14 amino acids long. Germline CDR1 reads DFQATT; CDR2 reads SNEGSKA (reference sequence).

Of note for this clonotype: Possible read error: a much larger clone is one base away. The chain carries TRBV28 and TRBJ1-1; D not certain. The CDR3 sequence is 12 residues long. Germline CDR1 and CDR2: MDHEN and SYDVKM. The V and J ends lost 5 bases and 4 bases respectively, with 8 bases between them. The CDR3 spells CASSVGLTEAFF. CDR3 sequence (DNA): TGTGCCAGCAGTGTAGGGCTCACTGAAGCTTTCTTT.

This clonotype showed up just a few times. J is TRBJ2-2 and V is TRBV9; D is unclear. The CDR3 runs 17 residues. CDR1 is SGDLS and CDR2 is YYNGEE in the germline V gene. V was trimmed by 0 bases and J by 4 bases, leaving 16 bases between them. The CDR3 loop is CASSVATALESTGELFF. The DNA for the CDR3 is TGTGCCAGCAGCGTAGCTACTGCGCTAGAGAGCACCGGGGAGCTGTTTTTT.

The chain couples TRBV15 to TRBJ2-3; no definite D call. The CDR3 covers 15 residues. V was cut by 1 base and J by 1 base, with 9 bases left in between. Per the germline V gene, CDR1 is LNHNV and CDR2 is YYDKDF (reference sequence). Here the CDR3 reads CATSRGAQGTDTQYF. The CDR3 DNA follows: TGTGCCACCAGCAGAGGCGCGCAGGGCACAGATACGCAGTATTTT. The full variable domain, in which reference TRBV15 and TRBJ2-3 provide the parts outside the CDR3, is DAMVIQNPRYQVTQFGKPVTLSCSQTLNHNVMYWYQQKSSQAPKLLFHYYDKDFNNEADTPDNFQSRRPNTSFCFLDIRSPGLGDTAMYLCATSRGAQGTDTQYFGPGTRLTVL.

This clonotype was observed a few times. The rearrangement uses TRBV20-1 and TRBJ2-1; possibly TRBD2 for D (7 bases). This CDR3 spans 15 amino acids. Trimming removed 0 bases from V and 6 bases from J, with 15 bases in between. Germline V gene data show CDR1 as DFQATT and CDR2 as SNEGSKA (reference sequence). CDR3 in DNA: TGCAGTGCTAGAGATACTGGACTAGGGGGCAATGAGCAGTTCTTC. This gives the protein CSARDTGLGGNEQFF.

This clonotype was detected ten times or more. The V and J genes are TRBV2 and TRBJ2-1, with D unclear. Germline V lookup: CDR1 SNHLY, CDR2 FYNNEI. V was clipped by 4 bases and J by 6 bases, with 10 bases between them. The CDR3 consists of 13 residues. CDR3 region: CASSGGRVNEQFF. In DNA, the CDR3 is TGTGCCAGCAGTGGCGGACGGGTCAATGAGCAGTTCTTC.

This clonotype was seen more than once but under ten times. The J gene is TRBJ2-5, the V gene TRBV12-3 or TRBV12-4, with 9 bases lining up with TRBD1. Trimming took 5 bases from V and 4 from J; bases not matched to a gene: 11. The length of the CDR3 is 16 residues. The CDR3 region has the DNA TGTGCCAGCAGTCAAAATATACAGGGGGCCGGAGAGACCCAGTACTTC. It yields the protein CASSQNIQGAGETQYF.

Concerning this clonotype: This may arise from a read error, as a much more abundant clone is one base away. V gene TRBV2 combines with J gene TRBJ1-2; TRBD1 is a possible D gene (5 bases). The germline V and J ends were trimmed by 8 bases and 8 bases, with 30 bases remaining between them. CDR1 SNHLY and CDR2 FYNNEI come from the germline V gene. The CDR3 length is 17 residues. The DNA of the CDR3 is TGTGCCAGCGCCCCGATTGGGACGCCGAGTCGATTCGGGGGCTACACCTTC. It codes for CASAPIGTPSRFGGYTF.

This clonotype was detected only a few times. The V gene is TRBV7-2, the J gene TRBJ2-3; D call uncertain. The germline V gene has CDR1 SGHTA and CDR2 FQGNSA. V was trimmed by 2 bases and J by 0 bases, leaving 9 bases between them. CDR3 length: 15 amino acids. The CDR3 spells CASSLRPASTDTQYF. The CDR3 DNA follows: TGTGCCAGCAGCTTACGTCCCGCTAGCACAGATACGCAGTATTTT.

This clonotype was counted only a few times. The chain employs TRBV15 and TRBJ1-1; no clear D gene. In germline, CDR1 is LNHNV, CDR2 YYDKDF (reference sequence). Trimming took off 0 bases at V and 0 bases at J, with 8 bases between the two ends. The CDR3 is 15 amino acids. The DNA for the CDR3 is TGTGCCACCAGCAGAGATAGCAACCTGAACACTGAAGCTTTCTTT. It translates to CATSRDSNLNTEAFF.

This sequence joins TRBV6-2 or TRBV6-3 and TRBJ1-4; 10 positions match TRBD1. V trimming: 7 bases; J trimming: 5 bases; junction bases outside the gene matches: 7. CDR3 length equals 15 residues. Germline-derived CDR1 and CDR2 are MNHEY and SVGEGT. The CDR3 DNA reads TGTGCCAGCACTAAGTGGGGACAGGGGAATGAAAAACTGTTTTTT. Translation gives CASTKWGQGNEKLFF.

CDR3 DNA sequence: TGTGCCAGCAGCTTAAACCGCGATGAAGAGACCCAGTACTTC. Translating gives CASSLNRDEETQYF. The J gene is TRBJ2-5, the V gene TRBV13; D remains ambiguous. This CDR3 is built from 14 residues. Trimming shortened V by 2 bases and J by 3 bases, and 10 bases separated the two germline ends. Germline V gene lookup returns CDR1 PRHDT and CDR2 FYEKMQ (reference sequence).

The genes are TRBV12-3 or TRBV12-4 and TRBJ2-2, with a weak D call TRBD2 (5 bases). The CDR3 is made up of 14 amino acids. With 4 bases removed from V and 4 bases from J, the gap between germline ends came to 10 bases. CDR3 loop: CASSSGLLTGELFF. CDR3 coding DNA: TGTGCCAGCAGTTCTGGACTTCTCACCGGGGAGCTGTTTTTT.

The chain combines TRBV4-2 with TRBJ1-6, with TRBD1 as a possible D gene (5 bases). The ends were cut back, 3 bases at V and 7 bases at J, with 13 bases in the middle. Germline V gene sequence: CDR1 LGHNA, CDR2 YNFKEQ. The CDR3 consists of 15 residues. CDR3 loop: CASSQRGAVNSPLHF. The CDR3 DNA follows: TGTGCCAGCAGCCAGAGGGGAGCTGTAAATTCACCCCTCCACTTT.

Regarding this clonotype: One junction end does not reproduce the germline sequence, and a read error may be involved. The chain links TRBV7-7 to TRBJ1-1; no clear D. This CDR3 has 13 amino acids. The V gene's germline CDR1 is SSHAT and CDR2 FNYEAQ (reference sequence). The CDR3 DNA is TGTGCTAGCAGCGTAGCACGGGACACTGAAGCTTTCTTT. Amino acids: CASSVARDTEAFF. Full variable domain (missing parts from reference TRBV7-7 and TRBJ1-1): GAGVSQSPRYKVTKRGQDVTLRCDPISSHATLYWYQQALGQGPEFLTYFNYEAQPDKSGLPSDRFSAERPEGSISTLTIQRTEQRDSAMYRCASSVARDTEAFFGQGTRLTVV.

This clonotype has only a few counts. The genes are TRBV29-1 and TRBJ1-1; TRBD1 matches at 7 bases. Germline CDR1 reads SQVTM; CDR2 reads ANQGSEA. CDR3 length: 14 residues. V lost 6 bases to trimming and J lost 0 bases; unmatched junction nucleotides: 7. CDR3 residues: CSVTRQGVNTEAFF. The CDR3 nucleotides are TGCAGCGTGACTAGACAGGGCGTGAACACTGAAGCTTTCTTT. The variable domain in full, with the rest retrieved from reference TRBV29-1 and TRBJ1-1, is SAVISQKPSRDICQRGTSLTIQCQVDSQVTMMFWYRQQPGQSLTLIATANQGSEATYESGFVIDKFPISRPNLTFSTLTVSNMSPEDSSIYLCSVTRQGVNTEAFFGQGTRLTVV.

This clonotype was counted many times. The CDR3 region is CASSRTTGTSGRPSYEQYF. The CDR3 bases are TGTGCCAGCAGCCGAACTACCGGGACTAGCGGGAGGCCCTCCTACGAGCAGTACTTC. The J gene is TRBJ2-7, the V gene TRBV7-9, with 15 nucleotides matching TRBD2. In germline, CDR1 is SEHNR, CDR2 FQNEAQ (reference sequence). CDR3 length equals 19 residues. Unmatched junction bases numbered 11, after V lost 5 bases and J lost 0 bases.

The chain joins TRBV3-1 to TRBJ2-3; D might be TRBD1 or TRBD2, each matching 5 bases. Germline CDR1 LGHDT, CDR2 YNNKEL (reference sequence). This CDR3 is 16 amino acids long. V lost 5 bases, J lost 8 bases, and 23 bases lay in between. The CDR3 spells CASSEGVPRGSSTQYF. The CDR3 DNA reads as TGTGCCAGCAGCGAAGGGGTACCCCGTGGGAGTAGTACGCAGTATTTT.

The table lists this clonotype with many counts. DNA for the CDR3: TGTGCCAGCGGACCTTGGGGGGCAGGTGGCACCGGGGAGCTGTTTTTT. Its protein product is CASGPWGAGGTGELFF. The genes are TRBV11-2 and TRBJ2-2, with D perhaps TRBD1 or TRBD2 (6 bases each). The V end was cut by 8 bases, the J end by 4 bases, with 20 bases between. In germline, CDR1 is SGHAT, CDR2 FQNNGV. The CDR3 spans 16 residues.

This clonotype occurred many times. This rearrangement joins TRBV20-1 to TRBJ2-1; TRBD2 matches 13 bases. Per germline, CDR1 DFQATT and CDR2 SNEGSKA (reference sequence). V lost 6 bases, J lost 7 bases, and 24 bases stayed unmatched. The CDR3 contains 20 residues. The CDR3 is CSAPPPLGLAGDPRGNEQFF. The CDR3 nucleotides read TGCAGTGCCCCGCCCCCCCTCGGACTAGCGGGAGATCCTCGTGGGAATGAGCAGTTCTTC.

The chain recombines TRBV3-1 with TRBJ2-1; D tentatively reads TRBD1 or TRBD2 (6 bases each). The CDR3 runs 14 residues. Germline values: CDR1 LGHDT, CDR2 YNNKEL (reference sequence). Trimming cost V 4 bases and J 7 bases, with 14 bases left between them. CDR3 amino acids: CASSPSGGLNEQFF. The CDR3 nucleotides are TGTGCCAGCAGCCCCTCCGGGGGCCTAAATGAGCAGTTCTTC.

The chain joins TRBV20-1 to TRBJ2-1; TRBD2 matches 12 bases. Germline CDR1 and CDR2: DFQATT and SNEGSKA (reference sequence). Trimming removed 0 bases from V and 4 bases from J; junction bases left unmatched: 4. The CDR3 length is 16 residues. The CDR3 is CSARDLLAGGYNEQFF. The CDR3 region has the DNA TGCAGTGCTAGAGATTTACTAGCGGGAGGATACAATGAGCAGTTCTTC.

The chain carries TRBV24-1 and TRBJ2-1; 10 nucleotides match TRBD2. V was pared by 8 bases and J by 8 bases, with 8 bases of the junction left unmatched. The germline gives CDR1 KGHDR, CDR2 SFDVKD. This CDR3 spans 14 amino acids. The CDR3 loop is CATKASGSMHEQFF. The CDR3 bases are TGTGCCACCAAGGCTAGCGGGAGTATGCATGAGCAGTTCTTC.

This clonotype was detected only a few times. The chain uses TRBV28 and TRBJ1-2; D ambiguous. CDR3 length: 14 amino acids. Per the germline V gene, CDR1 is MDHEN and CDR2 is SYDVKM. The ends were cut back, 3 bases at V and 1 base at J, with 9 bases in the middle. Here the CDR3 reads CASSFWGFNYGYTF. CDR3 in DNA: TGTGCCAGCAGTTTTTGGGGATTTAACTATGGCTACACCTTC.